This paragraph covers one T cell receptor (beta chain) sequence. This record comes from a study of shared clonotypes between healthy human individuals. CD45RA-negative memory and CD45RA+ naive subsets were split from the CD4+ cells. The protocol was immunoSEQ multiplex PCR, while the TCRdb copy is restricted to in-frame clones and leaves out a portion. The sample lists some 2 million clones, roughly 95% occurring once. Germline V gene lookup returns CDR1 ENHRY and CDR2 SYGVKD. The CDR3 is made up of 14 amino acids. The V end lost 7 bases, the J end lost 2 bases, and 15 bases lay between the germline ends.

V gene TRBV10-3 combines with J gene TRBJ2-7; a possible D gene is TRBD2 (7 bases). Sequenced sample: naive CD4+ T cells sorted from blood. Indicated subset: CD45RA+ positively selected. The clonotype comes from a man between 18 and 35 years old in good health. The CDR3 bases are TGTGCCATCAATGCCGAGGGGGGGCCCTACGAGCAGTACTTC. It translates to CAINAEGGPYEQYF.